This is a list of T cell receptor beta chains from one sample in a study of T cell responses to AZD1222 COVID-19 vaccine. Libraries were prepared by immunoSEQ multiplex PCR; TCRdb keeps only in-frame clonotypes and omits some of them. The data show about 84,000 clones, approximately 83% seen once. Material: peripheral blood, obtained 28 days after the second AZD1222 dose. These receptors all stem from an adult who received the AZD1222 COVID-19 vaccine. Both conserved end residues are part of each CDR3. A D gene is named only where the DNA matches it firmly. Clone size, where shown, is once, few, many, or a class for clones that have expanded.

>TRBD2|TRBV11-2|once|TRBJ2-7
TGTGCCAGCAGCCCCATTCGGGGGGGGAACTACGAGCAGTACTTC
CASSPIRGGNYEQYF
>.|TRBV5-5|.|TRBJ2-5
TGTGCCAGCAGCCCCAGGGCGGGAGAGACCCAGTACTTC
CASSPRAGETQYF
>.|TRBV7-6|few|TRBJ2-1
TGTGCCAGCAGCTTAGAGGGACCAACCGCTGGGGATGAGCAGTTCTTC
CASSLEGPTAGDEQFF
>.|TRBV14|.|TRBJ2-3
TGTGCCAGCAGCCAGGGGCTAGCCGCAGATACGCAGTATTTT
CASSQGLAADTQYF
>.|TRBV21-1|.|TRBJ1-5
TGTGCCAGCAGCAACCGGGACGCTATACAGCCCCAGCATTTT
CASSNRDAIQPQHF
>TRBD1|TRBV27|.|TRBJ1-2
TGTGCCAGCAGTTCTACCGGACAGGGAGACTATGGCTACACCTTC
CASSSTGQGDYGYTF
>TRBD1|TRBV5-1|.|TRBJ2-2
TGCGCCAGCAGGGGCGACAGGGCGACCGGGGAGCTGTTTTTT
CASRGDRATGELFF
>TRBD1|TRBV3-1/TRBV3-2|.|TRBJ1-1
TGTGCCAGCAGCCAGGCCCAGGACAGGGTATTAGAAAACACTGAAGCTTTCTTT
CASSQAQDRVLENTEAFF
>TRBD1|TRBV6-5|.|TRBJ2-1
TGTGCCAGCAGTAGAATAGGGGACAGGGGGTTCTTC
CASSRIGDRGFF
>.|TRBV7-2|.|TRBJ2-1
TGTGCCAGCAGCCACCCCCGAAACAATGAGCAGTTCTTC
CASSHPRNNEQFF
>TRBD1|TRBV25-1|.|TRBJ1-4
TGTGCCAGCAGTGAAACAGGGGTTAACGAAAAACTGTTTTTT
CASSETGVNEKLFF
>.|TRBV6-2/TRBV6-3|.|TRBJ1-2
TGTGCCAGCAGTTACAGGGGCTATGGCTACACCTTC
CASSYRGYGYTF
>.|TRBV7-9|.|TRBJ1-1
TGTGCCAGCAGCTTAGTCAACTCTGAAGCTTTCTTT
CASSLVNSEAFF
>TRBD2|TRBV2|.|TRBJ2-5
TGTGCCAGCAGTGAAACGGGGAGGGGCGAGACCCAGTACTTC
CASSETGRGETQYF
>TRBD1|TRBV6-5|.|TRBJ2-7
TGTGCCAGCAGTTACGGGCCGGGACAGCTATCCTACGAGCAGTACTTC
CASSYGPGQLSYEQYF
>TRBD2|TRBV4-1|.|TRBJ2-1
TGCGCCAGCAGCCAAGGACTAGCGGTCTCCTACAATGAGCAGTTCTTC
CASSQGLAVSYNEQFF
>.|TRBV28|.|TRBJ1-1
TGTGCCAGCAGTCTCTCCAGGGATGAACAGGCTTTCTTT
CASSLSRDEQAFF
>TRBD2|TRBV28|.|TRBJ2-2
TGTGCCAGCAGTCTAGCGGCGGATAACACCGGGGAGCTGTTTTTT
CASSLAADNTGELFF
>.|TRBV24-1|.|TRBJ2-2
TGTCCCACCAGTGACCCCGGACCGGGGACCACCGGGGAGCTGTTTTTT
CPTSDPGPGTTGELFF
>.|TRBV7-6|.|TRBJ2-7
TGTGCCAGCAGCTTACTCACGGGAAGTTTCGAGCAGTACTTC
CASSLLTGSFEQYF
>TRBD1|TRBV28|.|TRBJ1-2
TGTGCCAGCAGTCTCAACACAGGGGTTGGCTACACCTTC
CASSLNTGVGYTF
>.|TRBV28|.|TRBJ2-5
TGTGCCAGCAGTCAGTGGGGGGACCAAGAGACCCAGTACTTC
CASSQWGDQETQYF
>.|TRBV6-1|.|TRBJ1-4
TGTGCCAGCAGGGACGGGTATAATGAAAAACTGTTTTTT
CASRDGYNEKLFF
>.|TRBV30|.|TRBJ1-1
TGTGCCTGGAGTGTTACGGACGAAGCTTTCTTT
CAWSVTDEAFF
>.|TRBV3-1/TRBV3-2|.|TRBJ2-3
TGTGCCAGCAGCCTGGGGGGAATTGGCACAGATACGCAGTATTTT
CASSLGGIGTDTQYF
>.|TRBV5-4|.|TRBJ2-1
TGTGCCAGCAGCTTGGTAAATTACGGTACCTCCTACAATGAGCAGTTCTTC
CASSLVNYGTSYNEQFF
>.|TRBV28|.|TRBJ1-4
TGTGCCAGCAGTCCCCGCCGGGCCGGGGCTAATGAAAAACTGTTTTTT
CASSPRRAGANEKLFF
>.|TRBV28|.|TRBJ1-6
TGTGCCAGCAGCGATACAACGTATAATTCACCCCTCCACTTT
CASSDTTYNSPLHF
>TRBD1|TRBV19|.|TRBJ2-5
TGTGCCAGTAGTATGGGACCCGGGACAGGGACCCAAGAGACCCAGTACTTC
CASSMGPGTGTQETQYF
>.|TRBV5-1|.|TRBJ2-3
TGCGCCAGCAGCTTGGAAGGGGGTGCGGCAGATACGCAGTATTTT
CASSLEGGAADTQYF
>.|TRBV5-6|.|TRBJ1-1
TGTGCCAGCAGCTTCGCGTGGGCTGAAGCTTTCTTT
CASSFAWAEAFF
>.|TRBV19|once|TRBJ1-4
TGTGCCAGTAGTAAATCCTCCATTGCAACTAATGAAAAACTGTTTTTT
CASSKSSIATNEKLFF
>.|TRBV2|.|TRBJ2-3
TGTGCCAGCACACGGGTAGCCGGCCGCGCAGATACGCAGTATTTT
CASTRVAGRADTQYF
>.|TRBV3-1/TRBV3-2|.|TRBJ1-1
TGTGCCAGCAGCCAAGACGGATTTGAAGCTTTCTTT
CASSQDGFEAFF
>.|TRBV7-7|.|TRBJ2-2
TGTGCTAGCAGCTTAGTACCCGGGGGCGACGGGGAGCTGTTTTTT
CASSLVPGGDGELFF
>.|TRBV5-8|.|TRBJ2-4
TGTGCCAGCAGCTTCCGGGACAAAGGTCCGGCCCTTCTCAAAAACATTCAGTACTTC
CASSFRDKGPALLKNIQYF
>.|TRBV7-2|.|TRBJ2-6
TGTGCCAGCAGCTTAGCGACAACTGGGGCCAACGTCCTGACTTTC
CASSLATTGANVLTF
>.|TRBV5-6|.|TRBJ2-3
TGTGCCAGCAGCTCGAGGACTTACAGGGTCACAGATACGCAGTATTTT
CASSSRTYRVTDTQYF
>.|TRBV6-5|.|TRBJ2-6
TGTGCCAGCAGTTACTCGTATTCTGGGGCCAACGTCCTGACTTTC
CASSYSYSGANVLTF
>.|TRBV28|.|TRBJ1-5
TGTGCCAGCAGTTCAGGTGGCAATCAGCCCCAGCATTTT
CASSSGGNQPQHF
>.|TRBV27|.|TRBJ1-5
TGTGCCAGCAGTCCCCTCCGGGGGAATAGCAATCAGCCCCAGCATTTT
CASSPLRGNSNQPQHF
>TRBD2|TRBV6-5|.|TRBJ2-1
TGTGCCAGCAGAACTTCTAGCGGGGGGATCAATGAGCAGTTCTTC
CASRTSSGGINEQFF
>.|TRBV5-1|once|TRBJ1-4
TGCGCCAGCAGCTTGGGGGCAGGGATTAATGAAAAACTGTTTTTT
CASSLGAGINEKLFF
>.|TRBV19|.|TRBJ1-6
TGTGCCAGTAGTATGGATAGCTCCTATAATTCACCCCTCCACTTT
CASSMDSSYNSPLHF
>TRBD1|TRBV7-8|few|TRBJ1-1
TGTGCCAGCAGCTTACAAGGGACAGGGCCGAACACTGAAGCTTTCTTT
CASSLQGTGPNTEAFF
>TRBD1|TRBV30|.|TRBJ2-7
TGTGCCTGGAGTGAAGGACAGGGGAAGTACTTC
CAWSEGQGKYF
>.|TRBV12-3/TRBV12-4|.|TRBJ2-7
TGTGCCAGCACCTCGCAGGGGGGTAAGCAGTACTTC
CASTSQGGKQYF
>TRBD2|TRBV2|.|TRBJ2-3
TGTGCCAGCATGGGCGGGGGTAGCACAGATACGCAGTATTTT
CASMGGGSTDTQYF
>TRBD2|TRBV2|medium-sized|TRBJ2-7
TGTGCCAGCAGTGAAGCCCCCCCTAGCGGGGGTACGACCTACGAGCAGTACTTC
CASSEAPPSGGTTYEQYF
>.|TRBV15|.|TRBJ1-3
TGTGCCACCAGCAGAGTCCCTGGGCAGTACTCTGGAAACACCATATATTTT
CATSRVPGQYSGNTIYF
>TRBD2|TRBV6-2/TRBV6-3|.|TRBJ2-7
TGTGCCAGCAGTTGGACTAGCAGCTACGAGCAGTACTTC
CASSWTSSYEQYF
>TRBD1|TRBV3-1/TRBV3-2|.|TRBJ2-7
TGTGCCAGCAGCCGATCGGACAGGGGGTACGAGCAGTACTTC
CASSRSDRGYEQYF
>TRBD2|TRBV6-4|.|TRBJ2-7
TGTGCCAGCAGTGAGTACTCTCTACTCAGCGGGGTGTCCTACGAGCAGTACTTC
CASSEYSLLSGVSYEQYF